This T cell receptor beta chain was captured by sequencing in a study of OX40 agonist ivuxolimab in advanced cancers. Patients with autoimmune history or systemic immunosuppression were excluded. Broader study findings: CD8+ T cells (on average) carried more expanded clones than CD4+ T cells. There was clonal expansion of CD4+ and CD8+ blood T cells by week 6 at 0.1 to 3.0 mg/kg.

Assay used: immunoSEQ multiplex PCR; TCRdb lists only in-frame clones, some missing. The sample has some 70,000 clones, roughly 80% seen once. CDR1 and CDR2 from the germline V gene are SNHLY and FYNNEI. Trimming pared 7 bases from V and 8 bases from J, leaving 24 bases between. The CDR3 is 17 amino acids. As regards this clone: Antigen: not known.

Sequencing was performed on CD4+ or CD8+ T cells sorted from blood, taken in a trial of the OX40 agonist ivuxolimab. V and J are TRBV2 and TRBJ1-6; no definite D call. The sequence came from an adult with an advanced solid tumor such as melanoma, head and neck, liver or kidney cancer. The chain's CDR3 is CASKSSFSGRTDSPLHF. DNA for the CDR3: TGTGCCAGCAAGTCCTCATTTTCGGGGAGGACGGATTCACCCCTCCACTTT.